In this sample, the clone carrying this T cell receptor beta chain turned up many times. Its antigen remains unknown. These data are taken from a study of T cells in Graves' hyperthyroidism and ophthalmopathy. Whole-study findings and limits: Most thyroid clonotypes that were expanded above 0.001 also turned up in blood.

Trimming left V 4 bases short and J 1 base short, with 7 bases between. Germline loops: CDR1 MNHNS, CDR2 SASEGT. The CDR3 covers 13 residues. Amplified TCR beta CDR3 regions came from RNA transcripts. Carried out on the TCR CDR3, a first-round RT-PCR used the HTBI primer set. TCRdb re-derived calls from the multiplex PCR reads in MiXCR, one entry per CDR3 protein. The table lists approximately 100,000 distinct CDR3 sequences, around 42% of them singletons. The receptor's source is a woman aged 25 to 39 with Graves' hyperthyroidism. The V and J genes are TRBV6-1 and TRBJ1-1, with D possibly being TRBD1 (6 bases). Sequenced: peripheral blood or thyroid tissue (not recorded which). CDR3 loop: CASSVTGNTEAFF. The CDR3 coding sequence is TGTGCCAGCAGTGTGACAGGGAACACTGAAGCTTTCTTT.